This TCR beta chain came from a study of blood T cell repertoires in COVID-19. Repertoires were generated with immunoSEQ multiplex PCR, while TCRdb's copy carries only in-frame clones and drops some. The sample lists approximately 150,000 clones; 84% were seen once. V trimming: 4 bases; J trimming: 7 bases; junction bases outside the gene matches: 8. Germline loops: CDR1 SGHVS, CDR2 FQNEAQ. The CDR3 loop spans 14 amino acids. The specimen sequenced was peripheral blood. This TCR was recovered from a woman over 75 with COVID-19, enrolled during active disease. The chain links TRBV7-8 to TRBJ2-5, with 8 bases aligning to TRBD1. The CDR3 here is CASSSDRVVGTQYF. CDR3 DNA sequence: TGTGCCAGCAGCTCGGACAGGGTGGTAGGGACCCAGTACTTC.